The clone carrying this T cell receptor beta chain was found a few times. TCRdb's copy holds only in-frame clones and misses some; the assay was immunoSEQ multiplex PCR. The repertoire holds tens of thousands of clones, with around 90% as singletons. The CDR3 spans 19 residues. Trimming took 5 bases from V and 3 from J; bases not matched to a gene: 19. The germline V gene has CDR1 MNHEY and CDR2 SMNVEV (reference sequence). This entry comes from a study of PD-1 and CTLA-4 blockade in melanoma. Sample: CD8+ T cells from peripheral blood, taken from a patient given anti-PD-1 treatment. The clonotype originates from a human donor with melanoma. The chain recombines TRBV27 with TRBJ1-2; the match to TRBD1 covers 9 bases. The CDR3 loop is CASSPSPGQGRSMYYGYTF. The DNA for the CDR3 is TGTGCCAGCAGTCCCTCCCCCGGACAGGGGCGGTCTATGTACTATGGCTACACCTTC.